Listed below are T cell receptor beta chains from one sample, sequenced in a study of blood T cell repertoires in COVID-19. Assay: immunoSEQ multiplex PCR; the TCRdb copy retains only in-frame clones and omits some. The sample holds fewer than 25,000 clones; roughly 90% are singletons and the top ten take 5.5% to 7%. The sample consisted of peripheral blood. These TCRs come from a woman of 80 years or more with active COVID-19. Both conserved end residues are part of each CDR3. Expanded clones are given a class, and other clones once, few, many or no size at all.

>.|TRBV5-1
CASSLGTGASQETQYF
>.|TRBV29-1
CSVEWGPYNEQFF
>.|TRBV19
CASSIGTGVSYEQYF
>.|TRBV3-1/TRBV3-2
CASSLYQATGELFF
>.|TRBV6-2/TRBV6-3
CASSPRGQETQYF
>once|TRBV6-5
CASRLAGGDTQYF
>.|TRBV7-9
CASSHATVPRYGYTF
>.|TRBV18
CASSPKSTGGNTIYF
>.|TRBV7-2
CASSSGQGNTEAFF
>.|TRBV9
CASSVGQAYNEQFF
>.|TRBV7-2
CASSYGQGAYNEQFF
>.|TRBV18
CASSPVPGQGRGNTIYF
>.|TRBV2
CASSEQGLSGNTIYF
>.|TRBV5-8
CASRTGGVETQYF
>.|TRBV7-2
CASSLVAGRQGTQYF
>.|TRBV6-5
CASRYQGAGGNYEQYF
>.|TRBV29-1
CSVGDRVEAFF
>.|TRBV5-1
CASSFDYTQYF
>.|TRBV18
CASSPKGGSRETQYF
>.|TRBV7-2
CASSSSQVNTGELFF
>.|TRBV7-2
CASSLATRRNEQYF
>.|TRBV10-3
CAIRGSGTSSYNEQFF
>.|TRBV12-3/TRBV12-4
CASSFGETQYF
>.|TRBV27
CASSLIGRGSYNEQFF
>.|TRBV11-3
CASSRGSSGGASETQYF
>.|TRBV3-1/TRBV3-2
CASSQVTGGSGANVLTF
>.|TRBV5-1
CASSLGPSSYEQYF
>.|TRBV4-3
CASSQDRGGGTEAFF
>.|TRBV5-4
CASSFGENYEQYF
>.|TRBV9
CASSIPTRGTEAFF
>few|TRBV23-1
CASSQLKAGSPGELFF
>.|TRBV6-6
CASSYGGGDTEAFF
>.|TRBV27
CASAGAPSYNEQFF
>.|TRBV10-3
CAIKGVFTEAFF
>.|TRBV2
CASSEVGTGSGTQYF
>.|TRBV7-8
CASSGQGINQPQHF
>.|TRBV30
CAWSVQNQPQHF
>.|TRBV4-1
CASSQSLTGTSYQPQHF
>.|TRBV4-2
CASSQAVSASGNEQFF
>few|TRBV7-9
CASSLVGTEDSPLHF
>.|TRBV6-5
CASSMSGGKPEAFF
>few|TRBV19
CASNDGQGSNQPQHF
>.|TRBV12-2
CASRLWTSGGASDEQFF
>.|TRBV4-1
CASSLGGGFPNIQYF
>.|TRBV11-3
CASSSSGTSGGTHNEQFF